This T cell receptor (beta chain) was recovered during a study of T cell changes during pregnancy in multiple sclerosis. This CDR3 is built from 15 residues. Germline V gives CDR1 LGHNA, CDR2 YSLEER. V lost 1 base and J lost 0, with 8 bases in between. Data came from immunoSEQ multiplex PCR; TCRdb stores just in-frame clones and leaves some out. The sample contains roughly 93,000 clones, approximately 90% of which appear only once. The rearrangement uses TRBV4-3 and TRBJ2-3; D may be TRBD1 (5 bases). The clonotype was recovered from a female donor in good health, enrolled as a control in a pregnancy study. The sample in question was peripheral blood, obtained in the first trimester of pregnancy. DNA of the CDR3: TGCGCCAGCAGCCAAGGGGGCACCAGCACAGATACGCAGTATTTT. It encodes CASSQGGTSTDTQYF.